This T cell receptor (beta chain) is drawn from a study of shared clonotypes between healthy human individuals (dated by TCRdb to the early 2020s). Some background on the complete study: The cohort comprised a couple of women and a few men aged 18 to 49 years. For each donor, three plates each were used for CD4 naive and CD4 memory, two plates were used for CD8 naive, and one plate was used for CD8 memory. The study deeply sequenced blood TCR repertoires of about 5 healthy adults to estimate repertoire size and the extent of clonotype sharing between individuals. Different laboratories and diverse techniques were used to prepare libraries and sequence TCR repertoires, to increase sequencing depth and limit assay-specific biases. Leukapheresis yielded between about 0.9 and 9.5 billion PBMCs per donor.

TCR CDR3 regions were amplified from genomic DNA by multiplex PCR using the deep immunoSEQ assay. Extracted genomic DNA from each cell subset was spread evenly across all wells of several immunoSEQ 96-well plates, with each plate serving as a replicate. For sorted subsets, approximately 210 ng of genomic DNA, equivalent to 25,000 to 35,000 T cell genomes, went into each replicate PCR. Purified libraries were quantified with a Qubit 3.0 fluorometer, sized on a Bioanalyzer 2100, and re-quantified with the KAPA Library Quantification kit. Each immunoSEQ 96-well plate was sequenced on its own single-read 150-cycle Illumina NextSeq 550 flow cell. The source study handled its data this way. Because only junctional sequences without quality scores were contained in the immunoSEQ output, filtering matching that applied to full-length reads could not be performed. To assign V/J genes and CDR3, sequences were annotated using PyIR, a Python wrapper for IgBLAST v1.9, with IMGT germline references. Reads with weak V/J assignments (E-value above 1e-6), missing CDR3, stop codons, out-of-frame junctions, or ambiguous translated residues were removed. V3J clonotypes were defined as sequences sharing an identical inferred V gene, J gene, and CDR3 amino acid sequence. Percentage overlap between repertoires was calculated by dividing the number of shared unique clonotypes by the size of the smaller repertoire. Repertoire richness was assessed with RTK rarefaction, the Chao1 estimator, and Recon v2.1 estimates of unobserved clonotypes. Generation probabilities for all TCRbeta clonotypes obtained by the gDNA method from four donors were computed using OLGA. Imported from immuneACCESS, the table was reduced by TCRdb to in-frame sequences with V and J called. These copies leave out some clones; in studies compared against another copy, an unresolved V gene accounts for under half, and the cause of the remainder is not known. V and J calls plus clone size are reproduced from that table; the DNA served to infer D and trimming. This sample holds over 750,000 clones; 90% to 98% were observed only once. Under 0.25% of the sample is taken by the ten largest.

The CDR3, cysteine through phenylalanine, is 15 amino acids long. The sequence is cut down to CDR3 DNA, 45 bases in frame from base 1. From a lookup of the germline V gene (reference sequence), CDR1 and CDR2 are MNHEY and SMNVEV. V loses 0 bases of germline sequence and J loses 4 bases, and the interval between the two ends is 13 bases. Study-wide findings and limitations: Estimated clonotype richness was generally larger for naive than for memory subsets. Clonotypes shared by all four sorted-subset donors showed higher generation probabilities than non-shared clonotypes. Sampling was limited to blood, and TCR repertoires in tissue likely differ from TCR repertoires in blood. Even with the large sequencing depth, rarefaction of the sorted-subset datasets indicated that sequencing was incomplete. The small number of donors limited the genetic and exposure-history diversity represented. Pairwise subsampling led to the expectation that sequencing depth would affect the degree of clonotype sharing among donors. Roughly 5% of naive CD4, around 3.5% of naive CD8, roughly 2.4% of memory CD4, and over 0.35% of memory CD8 clonotypes were shared across several donors.

Concerning this clone: The antigen this receptor binds is unknown. Base qualities are not at hand, and no much larger clone is one base apart.

CD8 naive samples were obtained by positive selection for CCR7 among CD45RO-negative cells, yielding a CD45RA+CCR7+ population from which TemRA cells were excluded. The donors were healthy, HIV-negative adults with no recently reported acute infections or vaccinations. All donors were Caucasian adults living in Nashville, Tennessee, USA. Blood was obtained by leukapheresis, after which PBMCs were separated by Ficoll-Histopaque density gradient centrifugation and cryopreserved in liquid nitrogen vapor phase. Purity and quantity of every magnetically sorted T cell population were checked by analytical flow cytometry. From each sorted fraction, genomic DNA was isolated and quantified by UV absorbance on a Nanodrop 2000c.

The rearranged chain carries TRBV27 and TRBJ2-7; TRBD2 is perhaps the D gene, given 6 matching bases. The sample comprised naive CD8+ T cells sorted from blood. The meaning of the sample's cell subset or site label: CD45RA+CCR7+. This sequence was found in a man aged 30-40 years in good health. The DNA reads as follows: TGTGCCAGCAGTTTATCGGGTTTGGGGACTTACGAGCAGTACTTC. It is translated as CASSLSGLGTYEQYF.